These 20 T cell receptor beta chains came from one sample sequenced in a study of T cell responses to AZD1222 COVID-19 vaccine. Some clones are missing from TCRdb's copy, which holds only in-frame ones; the method was immunoSEQ multiplex PCR. The sample lists 35,000 to 45,000 clones; roughly 88% were seen once. The sample consisted of peripheral blood, taken 28 days after the second AZD1222 dose. The receptors derive from an adult who received the AZD1222 COVID-19 vaccine.

J is TRBJ2-7 and V is TRBV5-6; the D gene is possibly TRBD2 (6 bases). V lost 4 bases and J 12 bases, leaving 23 bases between the germline ends. CDR1 and CDR2 from the germline V gene are SGHDT and YYEEEE. CDR3 size: 14 residues. The CDR3 here is CASSPNLAEGKGYF. DNA for the CDR3: TGTGCCAGCAGCCCTAATTTGGCGGAGGGGAAGGGGTACTTC.

This sequence joins TRBV7-9 and TRBJ2-5; the match to TRBD2 covers 8 bases. This CDR3 is 15 amino acids long. Losses at the gene ends were 5 bases for V and 1 base for J; bases not matched to a gene: 6. The V gene's germline CDR1 is SEHNR and CDR2 FQNEAQ (reference sequence). For the CDR3, the DNA is TGTGCCAGCAGCCTCGGGGCGGGGGGCCAAGAGACCCAGTACTTC. It translates to CASSLGAGGQETQYF.

The chain combines TRBV5-1 with TRBJ2-7; 7 nucleotides match TRBD2. Trimming removed 1 base from V and 5 bases from J; junction bases left unmatched: 12. Germline-derived CDR1 and CDR2 are SGHRS and YFSETQ. The CDR3 loop spans 16 amino acids. The CDR3 DNA is TGCGCCAGCAGCTTGTTGGCGGGAGCGGGTTCTAACGAGCAGTACTTC. Its translation: CASSLLAGAGSNEQYF.

The genes are TRBV19 and TRBJ1-1; weak D call: TRBD1 (6 bases). From germline, CDR1 is LNHDA and CDR2 SQIVND (reference sequence). The CDR3 loop spans 14 amino acids. V was pared by 6 bases and J by 0 bases, with 11 bases between. The CDR3 sequence is CASRREGVNTEAFF. The CDR3 DNA reads as TGTGCCAGTAGGCGCGAGGGGGTGAACACTGAAGCTTTCTTT.

This chain connects TRBV6-5 to TRBJ2-1; TRBD2 agrees at 9 bases. The V and J ends lost 5 bases and 0 bases, in that order; junction bases with no gene match: 2. CDR1 and CDR2 (germline): MNHEY, SVGAGI. The CDR3 is 15 residues long. CDR3 in amino acids: CASSIAGASYNEQFF. The CDR3 DNA follows: TGTGCCAGCAGTATAGCGGGGGCCTCCTACAATGAGCAGTTCTTC.

Only a few counts were recorded for this clone. This chain links TRBV27 with TRBJ1-2, with D perhaps matching TRBD1 (5 bases). The V and J ends lost 3 bases and 3 bases respectively, with 14 bases between them. The CDR3 runs 15 residues. Germline CDR1 MNHEY, CDR2 SMNVEV (reference sequence). Here the CDR3 reads CASSFSGGGDYGYTF. The CDR3 DNA follows: TGTGCCAGCAGTTTTTCCGGGGGAGGAGACTATGGCTACACCTTC.

This chain joins TRBV19 and TRBJ1-1; 7 bases line up with TRBD1. V shed 7 bases and J 5 bases; nucleotides not matched to a gene: 10. CDR1 is LNHDA, CDR2 SQIVND, per germline (reference sequence). CDR3 length equals 14 residues. DNA of the CDR3: TGTGCCAGTACCGACCGACAGGGACGTACTGAAGCTTTCTTT. It codes for CASTDRQGRTEAFF.

The V and J genes are TRBV29-1 and TRBJ2-5, with D tentatively TRBD1 or TRBD2 (6 bases each). Germline V gene lookup returns CDR1 SQVTM and CDR2 ANQGSEA. The V and J ends lost 4 bases and 5 bases respectively, with 17 bases between them. The CDR3 runs to 14 residues. CDR3 nucleotide sequence: TGCAGCGTTGTCGGCAGGGGAGGCGCGGAGACCCAGTACTTC. Translated: CSVVGRGGAETQYF. Filled out from reference TRBV29-1 and TRBJ2-5, the complete variable domain reads SAVISQKPSRDICQRGTSLTIQCQVDSQVTMMFWYRQQPGQSLTLIATANQGSEATYESGFVIDKFPISRPNLTFSTLTVSNMSPEDSSIYLCSVVGRGGAETQYFGPGTRLLVL.

This clone appeared a few times. The rearrangement uses TRBV3-1 (or the pseudogene TRBV3-2) and TRBJ2-3; D possibly corresponds to TRBD1 (6 bases). The CDR3 is 14 amino acids. In germline, CDR1 is LGHDT, CDR2 YNNKEL (reference sequence). Trimming took 3 bases from V and 7 from J, leaving 14 bases between them. CDR3: CASSHFRGENTQYF. In DNA form, the CDR3 reads TGTGCCAGCAGCCATTTCAGGGGAGAAAATACGCAGTATTTT.

The table lists this clone with a count of one. DNA for the CDR3: TGTGCCAGCTCTATACAGGGGGTTAACTATGGCTACACCTTC. It yields the protein CASSIQGVNYGYTF. The chain joins TRBV18 to TRBJ1-2; TRBD1 aligns across 8 bases. Germline values: CDR1 KGHSH, CDR2 LQKENI. This CDR3 has 14 residues. Trimming removed 6 bases from V and 1 base from J; junction bases left unmatched: 4.

This chain links TRBV5-1 with TRBJ1-2, with D unclear. Germline CDR1 and CDR2: SGHRS and YFSETQ. The length of the CDR3 is 13 residues. Trimming shortened V by 4 bases and J by 0 bases, and 7 bases separated the two germline ends. CDR3 sequence (DNA): TGCGCCAGCAGCCCTACAACTAACTATGGCTACACCTTC. As protein: CASSPTTNYGYTF.

The rearrangement joins TRBV5-1 to TRBJ1-2; 10 bases fit TRBD1. The V gene's germline CDR1 is SGHRS and CDR2 YFSETQ. The J segment lost 2 bases and the V segment lost 4 bases, leaving 2 bases of the junction unmatched. The CDR3 runs to 14 residues. CDR3 in amino acids: CASSQDRGNYGYTF. CDR3 bases: TGCGCCAGCAGCCAGGACAGGGGGAACTATGGCTACACCTTC.

The rearrangement uses TRBV3-1 (or the pseudogene TRBV3-2) and TRBJ1-2; tentative D call: TRBD1 (5 bases). The germline gives CDR1 LGHDT, CDR2 YNNKEL (reference sequence). With 2 bases removed from V and 7 bases from J, the gap between germline ends came to 23 bases. This CDR3 has 17 residues. The CDR3 DNA sequence: TGTGCCAGCAGCCAACTCCGTGTCGGCAGGGCTGCGGGTGGCTACACCTTC. It encodes CASSQLRVGRAAGGYTF.

The CDR3 nucleotides read TGCGCCAGCAGTCAATCGCGCAGGGGCAGGGACTATGGCTACACCTTC. Amino acids: CASSQSRRGRDYGYTF. V is TRBV23-1 and J is TRBJ1-2; a possible D gene is TRBD1 (6 bases). TRBV23-1 is labeled an ORF, and its function is uncertain. There are 16 residues in the CDR3. The V and J ends lost 0 bases and 3 bases respectively, with 14 bases between them.

The chain couples TRBV19 to TRBJ2-5; 9 bases align to TRBD2. Per germline, CDR1 LNHDA and CDR2 SQIVND (reference sequence). Unmatched junction bases numbered 3, after V lost 6 bases and J lost 1 base. The CDR3 is 14 amino acids. For the CDR3, the DNA is TGTGCCAGTAGCCTTAGCGGGAGCCAAGAGACCCAGTACTTC. This sequence encodes CASSLSGSQETQYF.

The chain joins TRBV11-2 to TRBJ1-2; TRBD1 is a possible D gene (5 bases). Germline V lookup: CDR1 SGHAT, CDR2 FQNNGV. With 3 bases removed from V and 0 bases from J, the gap between germline ends came to 8 bases. CDR3 length: 14 amino acids. The CDR3 protein is CASSFQGPNYGYTF. The DNA for the CDR3 is TGTGCCAGCAGCTTCCAGGGACCTAACTATGGCTACACCTTC.

The rearrangement links TRBV11-1 to TRBJ2-7; 9 bases are shared with TRBD1. The CDR3 is 14 amino acids. Per the germline V gene, CDR1 is SGHAT and CDR2 is FQDESV (reference sequence). With 3 bases clipped from V and 5 bases from J, the junction kept 5 bases outside the gene matches. CDR3 amino acids: CASSFNRGLDEQYF. The CDR3 bases are TGTGCCAGCAGCTTCAACAGGGGGCTCGACGAGCAGTACTTC.

The V gene is TRBV6-6, the J gene TRBJ1-1; 10 bases align to TRBD1. V trimming: 6 bases; J trimming: 1 base; junction bases outside the gene matches: 8. CDR1 is MNHNY, CDR2 SVGAGI, per germline (reference sequence). This CDR3 has 16 amino acids. The CDR3 protein is CASRLSGQGGNTEAFF. The CDR3 DNA is TGTGCCAGCAGACTTTCTGGACAGGGGGGGAACACTGAAGCTTTCTTT.

CDR3 DNA: TGTGCCAGCAGTCTACGGAGGAACACTGAAGCTTTCTTT. Translating it yields CASSLRRNTEAFF. The V and J genes are TRBV12-3 or TRBV12-4 and TRBJ1-1; D remains unclear. Between the trimmed V and J ends, which lost 5 bases and 1 base, there was a span of 8 bases. The CDR3 spans 13 residues.

V usage is TRBV12-3 or TRBV12-4 and J usage is TRBJ1-2; 7 bases agree with TRBD1. This CDR3 is built from 13 residues. With 5 bases clipped from V and 8 bases from J, the junction kept 8 bases outside the gene matches. The CDR3 sequence is CASSRGTDGGYTF. The CDR3 region has the DNA TGTGCCAGCAGTAGGGGGACAGACGGGGGCTACACCTTC.